Below, 7 T cell receptor beta chains from the same sample are listed, as sequenced in a study of OX40 agonist ivuxolimab in advanced cancers. TCRdb's table, derived via immunoSEQ multiplex PCR, lists solely in-frame clones and lacks some. The sample consists of fewer than 55,000 clones, about 87% of them appearing once. The starting material was CD4+ or CD8+ T cells sorted from blood, obtained in a trial of the OX40 agonist ivuxolimab. These receptors all stem from an adult with an advanced solid tumor such as melanoma, head and neck, liver or kidney cancer.

V gene TRBV5-1 combines with J gene TRBJ1-1; tentatively, D is TRBD1 (5 bases). This CDR3 spans 14 amino acids. CDR1 and CDR2 from the germline V gene are SGHRS and YFSETQ. Trimming took off 3 bases at V and 1 base at J, with 10 bases between the two ends. The CDR3: CASSSAGGNTEAFF. The CDR3 coding sequence is TGCGCCAGCAGCTCAGCGGGGGGGAACACTGAAGCTTTCTTT. Drawing the rest from reference TRBV5-1 and TRBJ1-1, the complete variable domain is KAGVTQTPRYLIKTRGQQVTLSCSPISGHRSVSWYQQTPGQGLQFLFEYFSETQRNKGNFPGRFSGRQFSNSRSEMNVSTLELGDSALYLCASSSAGGNTEAFFGQGTRLTVV.

V is TRBV11-3 and J is TRBJ1-1; 7 bases line up with TRBD1. V gave up 5 bases and J gave up 0 bases; unmatched junction bases: 6. The V gene's germline CDR1 is SGHNT and CDR2 YENEEA. The CDR3 length is 15 residues. The CDR3 protein is CASSPQGQMNTEAFF. DNA for the CDR3: TGTGCCAGCAGCCCCCAGGGACAGATGAACACTGAAGCTTTCTTT.

V and J are TRBV11-3 and TRBJ2-3, with D hard to call. V was pared by 5 bases and J by 0 bases, with 15 bases between. Germline-derived CDR1 and CDR2 are SGHNT and YENEEA. There are 16 residues in the CDR3. For the CDR3, the DNA is TGTGCCAGCAGCCCAGCAGGAACCGCTAGCACAGATACGCAGTATTTT. Translating gives CASSPAGTASTDTQYF.

The V and J genes are TRBV11-2 and TRBJ1-2; D uncertain. This CDR3 is built from 15 residues. Between the trimmed V and J ends, which lost 3 bases and 4 bases, there was a span of 15 bases. Germline V gene lookup returns CDR1 SGHAT and CDR2 FQNNGV. The CDR3 region has the DNA TGTGCCAGCAGCTTTGGGGTCAGGAACCTCTATGGCTACACCTTC. Encoded protein: CASSFGVRNLYGYTF.

The rearrangement links TRBV6-5 to TRBJ2-5; 11 nucleotides align to TRBD2. V trimming: 4 bases; J trimming: 7 bases; junction bases outside the gene matches: 5. This CDR3 is built from 14 residues. Germline CDR1 reads MNHEY; CDR2 reads SVGAGI. The CDR3 loop is CASSFSGGAATQYF. The CDR3 region has the DNA TGTGCCAGCAGTTTTAGCGGGGGGGCCGCGACCCAGTACTTC.

The rearrangement links TRBV5-6 to TRBJ2-5; no reliable D call. Germline-derived CDR1 and CDR2 are SGHDT and YYEEEE. This CDR3 is built from 14 residues. V was pared by 0 bases and J by 1 base, with 7 bases between. The CDR3 sequence is CASSLGSVQETQYF. DNA for the CDR3: TGTGCCAGCAGCTTGGGGTCCGTCCAAGAGACCCAGTACTTC.

The CDR3 region has the DNA TGTGCCAGCGCGGCGGGACTAGCGGGGGGGAGGCAGTTCTTC. It translates to CASAAGLAGGRQFF. The rearrangement joins TRBV28 to TRBJ2-1, with 16 bases lining up with TRBD2. Trimming at V came to 8 bases and at J to 12 bases, leaving 7 bases not matched to a gene. CDR1 and CDR2 from the germline V gene are MDHEN and SYDVKM. The CDR3 is 14 amino acids.